A selection of T cell receptor beta chains follows, all from one sample in a study of T-cell reconstitution after alpha-beta-depleted transplantation in children. TCRdb re-called the PCR reads through MiXCR, storing one row per CDR3 protein. This table holds 200,000 to 250,000 distinct CDR3 sequences, more than 10% found once. The sample was PBMCs from the stem cell graft donor, taken from the stem cell graft. These receptors all stem from a human donor who donated a stem cell graft to a child with acute lymphoblastic leukemia. The CDR3 runs from the conserved cysteine through the conserved F or W. Fields, in order: D gene, J gene, V gene, clone size, CDR3 DNA, CDR3 protein. D genes are given only for firm matches. A clone size is listed for some rows: how often the clone was seen (once, few, many), or a class if it is expanded.

>TRBD1|TRBJ1-5|TRBV4-2|many
TGTGCCAGCAGCCAGCAGGGACAGGGTATTCCCCAGCATTTT
CASSQQGQGIPQHF
>-|TRBJ1-2|TRBV12-3/TRBV12-4|many
TGTGCCAGCAGCAGGACGGATTATTATGGCTACACCTTC
CASSRTDYYGYTF
>TRBD1|TRBJ1-5|TRBV3-1|many
TGTGCCAGCAGCCAACTTGGGACAGGGGGTAGTCAGCCCCAGCATTTT
CASSQLGTGGSQPQHF
>-|TRBJ1-4|TRBV12-3/TRBV12-4|many
TGTGCCAGCAGTTACCCCCCGGGGCAGGAGGTGTTTTTT
CASSYPPGQEVFF
>-|TRBJ2-1|TRBV6-5|many
TGTGCCAGCAGTTATTCCAATGAGCAGTTCTTC
CASSYSNEQFF
>-|TRBJ2-2|TRBV5-5|many
TGTGCCAGCAGCTTAACAGGGAAGACCGGGGAGCTGTTTTTT
CASSLTGKTGELFF
>-|TRBJ2-1|TRBV7-9|many
TGTGCCAGCAGCTTCGGATATGAGCAGTTCTTC
CASSFGYEQFF
>-|TRBJ1-1|TRBV3-1|many
TGTGCCAGCAGCCAAGATGCAGGGCTCACTGAAGCTTTCTTT
CASSQDAGLTEAFF
>TRBD1|TRBJ2-2|TRBV27|many
TGTGCCAGCCGAGGACAGGGCAACACCGGGGAGCTGTTTTTT
CASRGQGNTGELFF
>-|TRBJ2-1|TRBV28|many
TGTGCCAGCAGTTGGACGAGCCCCGCGAACAATGAGCAGTTCTTC
CASSWTSPANNEQFF
>-|TRBJ1-1|TRBV7-2|many
TGTGCCAGCAGCTTAGTACAGGGTCGGGCTGAAGCTTTCTTT
CASSLVQGRAEAFF
>TRBD1|TRBJ1-1|TRBV3-1|many
TGTGCCAGCAGCCTTTCCTCAGGGGGACGGAACACTGAAGCTTTCTTT
CASSLSSGGRNTEAFF
>TRBD2|TRBJ2-1|TRBV7-3|many
TGTGCCAGCAGCCCTCGGCCCGGGACTAGTAAGAATGAGCAGTTCTTC
CASSPRPGTSKNEQFF
>-|TRBJ2-1|TRBV2|many
TGTGCCAGCACTGTTACGGGACGGCCCTCAGGGGAGCAGTTCTTC
CASTVTGRPSGEQFF
>-|TRBJ1-5|TRBV2|few
TGTGCCAGCAGTGATCCTCGGGGAGATCAGCCCCAGCATTTT
CASSDPRGDQPQHF
>TRBD1|TRBJ2-2|TRBV12-3/TRBV12-4|many
TGTGCCAGCAGCATTGGGACAGGGCGGCCCGGGGAGCTGTTTTTT
CASSIGTGRPGELFF
>-|TRBJ1-4|TRBV28|many
TGTGCCAGCAGATACAGCCGAGCTAATGAAAAACTGTTTTTT
CASRYSRANEKLFF
>TRBD2|TRBJ2-2|TRBV10-3|many
TGTGCCATCGGAGGACTAGCGGTGAACACCGGGGAGCTGTTTTTT
CAIGGLAVNTGELFF
>-|TRBJ2-1|TRBV7-2|many
TGTGCCAGCAGCTTAGAGGGCCGGCACTTC
CASSLEGRHF
>-|TRBJ2-1|TRBV20-1|many
TGCAGTGCTAGAGATCCAGCGGCCAGCTCCTACAATGAGCAGTTCTTC
CSARDPAASSYNEQFF
>-|TRBJ1-1|TRBV12-3/TRBV12-4|many
TGTGCCAGCAGTTTGGGATTGAACACTGAAGCTTTCTTT
CASSLGLNTEAFF
>-|TRBJ1-2|TRBV5-1|many
TGCGCCAGCAGCTCAGGAAGGGGGAACTATGGCTACACCTTC
CASSSGRGNYGYTF
>TRBD1|TRBJ1-1|TRBV12-5|-
TGTGCTAGTGGTTTGGCCGAGTTAGAGGGGGCCCGCACTGAAGCTTTCTTT
CASGLAELEGARTEAFF
>-|TRBJ1-4|TRBV21-1|many
TGTGCCAGCAGCAAATGGTGCCTTAGGAATTGGGAAAAACTGTTTTTT
CASSKWCLRNWEKLFF
>-|TRBJ2-1|TRBV29-1|-
TGCAGCGTTGAGACTAGGAATGAGCAGTTCTTC
CSVETRNEQFF
>-|TRBJ2-7|TRBV5-1|many
TGCGCCAGCAGCCCCGGGACCCTGTTCTACGAGCAGTACTTC
CASSPGTLFYEQYF
>TRBD1|TRBJ2-7|TRBV5-1|many
TGCGCCAGCAGCTTCTCCTGGACAGGTTACGAGCAGTACTTC
CASSFSWTGYEQYF
>-|TRBJ1-5|TRBV20-1|-
TGCTGTGTTACCCCCCCGGGGGGAGGGAGAGGTAGTCAGCCCCAGCATTTT
CCVTPPGGGRGSQPQHF
>-|TRBJ2-3|TRBV15|many
TGTGCCACCAGCGCCAGGGGATCGGGCACAGATACGCAGTATTTT
CATSARGSGTDTQYF
>-|TRBJ2-5|TRBV5-6|many
TGTGCCAGCAGTCCGGGACCATCCCAAGAGACCCAGTACTTC
CASSPGPSQETQYF
>TRBD1|TRBJ2-5|TRBV20-1|many
TGCAGTGCTAGAGATCCTCCTACAGGGGTACAAGAGACCCAGTACTTC
CSARDPPTGVQETQYF
>-|TRBJ2-2|TRBV7-2|few
TGTGCCAGCAGCCCAGGGGGGACAGCGAACACCGGGGAGCTGTTTTTT
CASSPGGTANTGELFF
>-|TRBJ1-4|TRBV13|many
TGTGCCAGCAGCTTAAGGGGGAAACTGTTTTTT
CASSLRGKLFF
>-|TRBJ1-5|TRBV19|-
TGTGCCAGCAACGAGTCCGGGGAACTCGGCAATCAGCCCCAGCATTTT
CASNESGELGNQPQHF
>-|TRBJ1-1|TRBV5-1|many
TGCGCCAGCAGCTTGGGGGCGGGGAACACTGAAGCTTTCTTT
CASSLGAGNTEAFF
>-|TRBJ2-2|TRBV20-1|-
TGCAGTGCTAGAGATAGAAGGGCCGGGGAGCTGTTTTTT
CSARDRRAGELFF
>TRBD1|TRBJ2-6|TRBV28|many
TGTGCCAGCAGTCCCCATTCTTACAGGGGAGCTTACTCTGGGGCCAACGTCCTGACTTTC
CASSPHSYRGAYSGANVLTF
>-|TRBJ2-5|TRBV29-1|many
TGCAGCCCCCGGCGAGGGAAGCAAGAGACCCAGTACTTC
CSPRRGKQETQYF
>TRBD1|TRBJ2-3|TRBV5-1|many
TGCGCCAGCAGCTTGGATGTGACAGGGGCCGTAGATACGCAGTATTTT
CASSLDVTGAVDTQYF
>-|TRBJ2-1|TRBV7-2|many
TGTGCCAGCAGCTTAACTGGGGGGGGCCGCTCCTACAATGAGCAGTTCTTC
CASSLTGGGRSYNEQFF
>-|TRBJ1-2|TRBV10-3|many
TGTGCCATCAGGCGGGACGGCGACGCTAACTATGGCTACACCTTC
CAIRRDGDANYGYTF
>-|TRBJ2-1|TRBV30|-
TGTGCCTGGAGTATCCCCATGTACAACAATGAGCAGTTCTTC
CAWSIPMYNNEQFF
>TRBD2|TRBJ2-2|TRBV6-1|many
TGTGCCAGCAGTAGCGGGACGGCGAACACCGGGGAGCTGTTTTTT
CASSSGTANTGELFF
>-|TRBJ2-2|TRBV6-5|-
TGTGCCAGCAAAATTTCAAACCCCGGGGAGCTGTTTTTT
CASKISNPGELFF
>TRBD1|TRBJ1-1|TRBV4-3|many
TGCGCCAGCAGCCAAGACCCAGGGGGACTCACTGAAGCTTTCTTT
CASSQDPGGLTEAFF